This T cell receptor (beta chain) originates from a study of Ad26.COV2.S vaccination and SARS-CoV-2 variants. Broader study findings: Reportedly, spike-specific CD8+ and CD4+ T cell responses achieved substantial breadth once vaccination had taken place. The analyses of TCR breadth and depth may have understated the size of total T cell responses. People who got the vaccine had more spike-specific TCR breadth than people who got placebo.

V was clipped by 1 base and J by 5 bases; unmatched bases: 2. The CDR3 contains 14 residues. CDR1 and CDR2 from the germline V gene are LGHNA and YSLEER. This table comes from immunoSEQ multiplex PCR, and its TCRdb copy is limited to in-frame clones, with some not included. This sample has approximately 340,000 clones; around 90% occur once, and the top ten carry under 4%. This clone was detected only once. No antigen is known for it. The sequencing used peripheral blood, collected after recovery from COVID-19. This clonotype originated in a human donor who had recovered from COVID-19. The chain is built from TRBV4-3 and TRBJ1-5, with 7 nucleotides matching TRBD1. The CDR3 DNA is TGCGCCAGCAGCCAAGTTACAGGGGATCAGCCCCAGCATTTT. Protein product: CASSQVTGDQPQHF.